The text below deals with one TCR beta chain. The CDR3 is 12 amino acids. The germline V gene encodes CDR1 GTSNPN and CDR2 SVGIG (reference sequence). Trimming removed 0 bases from V and 7 bases from J; junction bases left unmatched: 2. This entry belongs to a study of cytomegalovirus exposure and HLA in healthy donors. Vbeta (60) and Jbeta (13) primers were used in the PCR. Profiling relied on immunoSEQ multiplex PCR, and the TCRdb table lists in-frame clones only, not all of them. The sample includes 120,000 to 150,000 clones, approximately 80% of them seen just once. The rearrangement links TRBV30 to TRBJ1-1, with 7 bases matching TRBD1. Sequenced input: PBMCs. The clonotype comes from a male donor in good health and CMV-seronegative. The CDR3 loop is CAWSVGTDEAFF. The CDR3, as DNA: TGTGCCTGGAGTGTTGGGACAGATGAAGCTTTCTTT.